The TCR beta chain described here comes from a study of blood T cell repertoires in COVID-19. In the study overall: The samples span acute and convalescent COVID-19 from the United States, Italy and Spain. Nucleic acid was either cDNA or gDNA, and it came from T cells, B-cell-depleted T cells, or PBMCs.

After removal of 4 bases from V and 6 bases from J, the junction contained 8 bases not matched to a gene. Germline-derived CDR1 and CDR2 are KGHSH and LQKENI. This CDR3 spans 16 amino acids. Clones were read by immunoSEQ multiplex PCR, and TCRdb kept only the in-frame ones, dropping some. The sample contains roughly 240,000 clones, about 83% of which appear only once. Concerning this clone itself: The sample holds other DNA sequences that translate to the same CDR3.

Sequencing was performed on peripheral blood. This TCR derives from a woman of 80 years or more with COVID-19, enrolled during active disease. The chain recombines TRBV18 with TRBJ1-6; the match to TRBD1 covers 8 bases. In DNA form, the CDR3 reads TGTGCCAGCTCACTCGCCGGGACAGGTGTTAATTCACCCCTCCACTTT. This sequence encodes CASSLAGTGVNSPLHF.